The following is a T cell receptor beta chain sequence with its context. Antigen specificity is unknown. The entry originates in a study of T cell responses to AZD1222 COVID-19 vaccine. Study-level points and caveats: As reported, nearly half of all spike-specific TCRs target variant regions that are unmutated. Only a handful of AZD1222 recipients, six or seven in all, had baseline seropositivity. Donors in the cohort were predominantly white British and more often female, and clonal diversity was possibly underestimated. No day 14 peak samples; only post-peak repertoires were characterized.

Germline-derived CDR1 and CDR2 are MDHEN and SYDVKM. CDR3 length equals 17 residues. Between the trimmed V and J ends, which lost 6 bases and 2 bases, there was a span of 20 bases. Measured with immunoSEQ multiplex PCR; TCRdb has only the in-frame clones, and not every one. The sample has roughly 70,000 clones, 80% to 95% seen once. The sample in question was peripheral blood, obtained 28 days after the second dose of the MenACWY control vaccine. The sequence was collected from an adult who received the MenACWY meningococcal vaccine as a control. The chain employs TRBV28 and TRBJ1-3; no clear D gene. The CDR3 spells CASRSWGGSGAGNTIYF. CDR3 in DNA: TGTGCCAGCAGATCCTGGGGTGGCAGCGGAGCTGGAAACACCATATATTTT.